Here is one TCR beta chain with its context. The sample belongs to a study of blood T cell repertoires in COVID-19. On the study more broadly: Spain, Italy and the United States supplied samples that represented acute and convalescent COVID-19.

Trimming left V 5 bases short and J 0 bases short, with 16 bases between. This CDR3 is built from 17 residues. Germline V gene lookup returns CDR1 MDHEN and CDR2 SYDVKM. In the study's own analysis: From reference gene primer amplification, estimates of nucleated cell counts were derived. Sequencing used immunoSEQ multiplex PCR; TCRdb keeps in-frame clones, though not all of them. That table is the source of V, J and clone size, and D and trimming were worked out from the DNA. This sample has tens of thousands of clones, with 85% to 90% found just once. Specimen: peripheral blood. The clonotype originates from a human donor in a cohort sampled during active COVID-19. J is TRBJ2-2 and V is TRBV28; D possibly corresponds to TRBD1 (5 bases). CDR3 DNA: TGTGCCAGCAGTCTGATAACAGGTAGAACGAACACCGGGGAGCTGTTTTTT. It codes for CASSLITGRTNTGELFF.